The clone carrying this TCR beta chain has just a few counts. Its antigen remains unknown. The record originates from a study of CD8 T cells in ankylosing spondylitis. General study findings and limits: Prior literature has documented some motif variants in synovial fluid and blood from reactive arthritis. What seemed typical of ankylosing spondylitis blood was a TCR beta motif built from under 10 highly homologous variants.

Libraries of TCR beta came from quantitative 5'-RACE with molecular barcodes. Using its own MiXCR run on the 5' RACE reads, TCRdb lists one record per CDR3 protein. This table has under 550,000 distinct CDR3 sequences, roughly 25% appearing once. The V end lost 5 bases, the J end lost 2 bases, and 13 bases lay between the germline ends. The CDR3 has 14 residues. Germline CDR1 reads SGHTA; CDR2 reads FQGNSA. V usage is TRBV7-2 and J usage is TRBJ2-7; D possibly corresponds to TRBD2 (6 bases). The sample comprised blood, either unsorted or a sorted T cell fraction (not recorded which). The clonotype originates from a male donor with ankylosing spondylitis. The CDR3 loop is CASSGLGLPYEQYF. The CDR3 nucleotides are TGTGCCAGCAGCGGCTTGGGACTCCCCTACGAGCAGTACTTC.